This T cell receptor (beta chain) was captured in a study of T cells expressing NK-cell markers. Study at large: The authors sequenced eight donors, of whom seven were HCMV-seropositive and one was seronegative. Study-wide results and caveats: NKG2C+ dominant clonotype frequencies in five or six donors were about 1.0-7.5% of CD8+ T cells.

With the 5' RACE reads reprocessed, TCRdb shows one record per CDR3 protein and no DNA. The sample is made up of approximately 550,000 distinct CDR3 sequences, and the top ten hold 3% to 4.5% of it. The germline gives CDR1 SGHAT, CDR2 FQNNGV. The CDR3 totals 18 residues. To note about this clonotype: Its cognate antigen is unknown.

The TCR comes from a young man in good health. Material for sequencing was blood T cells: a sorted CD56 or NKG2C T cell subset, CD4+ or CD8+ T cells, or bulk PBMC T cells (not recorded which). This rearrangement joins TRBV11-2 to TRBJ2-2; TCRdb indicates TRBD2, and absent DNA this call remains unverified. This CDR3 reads CASSLGLGLAGVAGELFF.